This T cell receptor beta chain was found in a study of T-cell memory formation after mild COVID-19 (TCRdb year 2021). About the full investigation: TCR sequence clusters from the two donors were found to be largely donor specific. In a couple of donors, T-cell clones that expanded and contracted after mild COVID-19 were tracked by sequencing TCRalpha and TCRbeta repertoires over time. Two young, previously healthy adult volunteers, one female and one male, were included in the cohort. Overall study results and their limits: Contracting CD4+ clones turned up mainly in the CM and EM memory subsets, whereas EMRA was where CD8+ clones were enriched. The second-wave clones that peaked on day 37 were not confirmed to be SARS-CoV-2 specific. Clones that contracted from day 15 to 85 showed balanced CD4/CD8 phenotypes, whereas a second wave of clones that expanded from day 15 to 37 leaned towards CD4+. Some responding clones were detected in pre-infection memory, which suggested that pre-existing cross-reactive memory T cells had joined the SARS-CoV-2 response. Only a couple of mild cases were covered by the study, and larger cohorts that include severe cases with pre-infection samples were considered necessary.

CDR1 and CDR2, per the germline V gene, are MNHEY and SVGEGT. Trimming costs V 3 bases and J 5 bases, and their ends lie 13 bases apart. The CDR3 spans 14 residues, from the cysteine through the phenylalanine. Just CDR3 DNA is preserved here, 42 bases in frame from base 1. On this clonotype itself: The antigen it binds to is not known. Per-base qualities were not stored, and no clone one base away is much larger.

The instrument was an Illumina NovaSeq 6000. TCRalpha and TCRbeta cDNA libraries were constructed by 5'RACE with constant-segment primers, with sample barcodes and unique molecular identifiers being introduced. Trizol reagent was used to extract RNA from every sample. Library amplification was performed in two PCR steps, and a second sample barcode and Illumina TruSeq adapters were introduced in the second step. The libraries were sequenced on an Illumina NovaSeq using 2 x 150 bp paired-end reads. The authors' analysis ran thus. Demultiplexing of reads and collapsing into UMI-guided consensus sequences were performed with migec v1.2.7. Using mixcr v2.1.11, UMI consensuses were aligned to TRA and TRB V and J templates and then assembled into clonotypes. A clonotype was counted as expanded or contracted only when both edgeR and NoisET called the clonotype significant, with the noise models trained on biological replicates. edgeR calls used a false discovery rate-adjusted p below 0.01 and a log2 fold-change threshold of 1. As an exploratory analysis of dynamics, PCA with hierarchical clustering was applied to max-normalized trajectories of the 1000 most abundant clonotypes. Each responding clone was given a CD4 or CD8 phenotype based on the CD4+ and CD8+ repertoires, which had been sequenced separately. Starting from the raw public reads, TCRdb applied fastp trimming at Q25, assembled clones with MiXCR and retained in-frame beta chains. Duplicate CDR3 protein sequences are folded into a single record with the most common DNA and genes. These V and J calls rely on TCRdb rather than the paper's analysis. The sample table records roughly 16,000 distinct CDR3 sequences; around 25% of these occur just once. In total, the top ten clones hold about 60% of the sample.

Ficoll-Paque density gradient centrifugation was used to isolate PBMCs. The sequence derives from a man aged 18 to 35 who had mild COVID-19 (a few samples of this study predate the infection). The sample titles of this study are shuffled in the database, so cell type and time point are left out; the donor was told from shared clones. The sequenced material came from PBMCs or a T cell subset sorted from them (not recorded which). The V and J segments used are TRBV6-2 or TRBV6-3 and TRBJ2-5, and perhaps TRBD1 as D gene, on 5 matching bases. CDR3 sequence: CASSYVVQGETQYF. At the DNA level, the sequence is TGTGCCAGCAGTTATGTTGTCCAGGGCGAGACCCAGTACTTC.